A selection of T cell receptor beta chains follows, all from one sample in a study of CXCR3-negative and CXCR3-positive naive CD8 T cells. From the 5' RACE reads, TCRdb lists one entry per CDR3 protein and no DNA. The sample's table shows 130,000 or so distinct CDR3 sequences. The specimen sequenced was naive CXCR3+ CD8+ T cells from blood. The receptors stem from a human donor in good health. Some clones in this sample may be carry-over from other donors' samples. Each CDR3 is given with its conserved first and last residue.

v_call	j_call	cdr3_aa
TRBV5-1	TRBJ2-3	CASSLEAGVWEDTQYF
TRBV28	TRBJ2-3	CASSFFETGTDTQYF
TRBV14	TRBJ2-7	CASSQVWGLAGAEQYF
TRBV7-2	TRBJ2-1	CASSATGTDYNEQFF
TRBV28	TRBJ2-3	CASSSTSNTQYF
TRBV11-3	TRBJ2-1	CASRTTEGYNEQFF
TRBV5-1	TRBJ1-1	CASSPPMDTEAFF
TRBV30	TRBJ2-1	CAWAGSYTGEQFF
TRBV5-4	TRBJ2-5	CASSFHSQETQYF
TRBV4-3	TRBJ2-7	CASSQDREPQYF
TRBV6-5	TRBJ2-7	CASSPVGAGGEQYF
TRBV29-1	TRBJ2-7	CSVVPGQGGYEQYF
TRBV6-5	TRBJ2-1	CASRLAGGPAYNEQFF
TRBV6-5	TRBJ2-1	CASRHQGAYNEQFF
TRBV12-3/TRBV12-4	TRBJ2-5	CASSSSTGRQETQYF
TRBV5-1	TRBJ2-7	CASSLVAPANEQYF
TRBV28	TRBJ2-7	CASSFLGSGRVYEQYF
TRBV4-3	TRBJ1-6	CASSQAQVSYNSPLHF
TRBV3-1	TRBJ1-1	CASSPGTAPEAFF
TRBV29-1	TRBJ1-2	CSALVGTGGIGYGYTF
TRBV21-1	TRBJ1-5	CASSKEGQSNQPQHF
TRBV29-1	TRBJ2-3	CSVEGQGGTDTQYF
TRBV7-8	TRBJ1-1	CASSFISEQKNTEAFF
TRBV7-8	TRBJ1-5	CASSYRDQPQHF
TRBV27	TRBJ2-1	CASSTTVYNEQLF
TRBV6-4	TRBJ2-1	CASSVSSEYNEQFF
TRBV7-9	TRBJ2-7	CASSPPSSYEQYF
TRBV12-3/TRBV12-4	TRBJ2-2	CASSLAVANTGELFF
TRBV28	TRBJ2-3	CASREFGTSTDTQYF
TRBV7-3	TRBJ2-1	CASSLSIYNEQFF
TRBV4-2	TRBJ2-1	CASSQDGDGGPGDEQFF
TRBV7-9	TRBJ2-1	CASSFGSNEQFF
TRBV12-3/TRBV12-4	TRBJ2-2	CASSLEGGRTGELFF
TRBV28	TRBJ2-1	CASSLLEGNEQFF
TRBV29-1	TRBJ2-7	CSVPGKARGHEQYF
TRBV5-1	TRBJ2-4	CASSLAGLESDIQYF
TRBV5-1	TRBJ1-2	CASSLVQAPNYGYTF
TRBV5-1	TRBJ1-1	CASRMGSEAAGTEAFF
TRBV29-1	TRBJ2-1	CSVWGGNSYNEQFF
TRBV24-1	TRBJ2-1	CATGNLWGEQFF
TRBV7-9	TRBJ2-3	CASSLLGGSTDTQYF
TRBV6-6	TRBJ1-1	CASSPWTGGIEAFF
TRBV12-3/TRBV12-4	TRBJ2-3	CASSLGRGDGGAGSDTQYF
TRBV27	TRBJ2-2	CASSFQGPGELFF
TRBV4-1	TRBJ2-2	CASSHQNTGELFF
TRBV20-1	TRBJ1-1	CSAREAGNTEAFF
TRBV25-1	TRBJ2-1	CASGGGREQFF
TRBV7-9	TRBJ2-5	CASSLATAGEETQYF
TRBV28	TRBJ2-5	CATRTGRETQYF
TRBV19	TRBJ1-6	CASSIGPGGNSPLHF
TRBV20-1	TRBJ2-7	CSAKTERIPRGYEQYF
TRBV6-5	TRBJ2-3	CASSYSKVVELDTQYF
TRBV29-1	TRBJ2-2	CSVDTSGVGAGELFF
TRBV25-1	TRBJ1-2	CASSEPTLTGHYGYTF
TRBV10-2	TRBJ1-1	CASSLNRAAEAFF
TRBV29-1	TRBJ1-2	CSVDTRGGYTF
TRBV24-1	TRBJ1-2	CATSDRGNYGYTF